The clone carrying this T cell receptor beta chain came up a few times. Its matching antigen is unknown. The CDR3 sequence is 11 residues long. CDR1 and CDR2 from the germline V gene are MDHEN and SYDVKM. V lost 4 bases, J lost 2 bases, and 3 bases lay in between. The sample is drawn from a study of early T cells in non-severe SARS-CoV-2 infection. Study outcomes and limitations: VDJdb matching, biased toward anti-spike CD8 responses, missed private and CD4 specificities.

Each CDR3 protein is one row after TCRdb ran MiXCR on the 5' RACE reads. The sample holds more than 65,000 distinct CDR3 sequences, 13% to 15% seen once. This specimen was whole blood, taken at baseline. The chain employs TRBV28 and TRBJ2-7; D gene unclear. This receptor was identified in an adult who was a healthcare worker with PCR-confirmed SARS-CoV-2 infection or an uninfected control (not recorded which). Here the CDR3 reads CASSYTYEQYF. CDR3 nucleotides: TGTGCCAGCAGTTATACCTACGAGCAGTACTTC. Full variable domain (rest looked up from reference TRBV28 and TRBJ2-7): DVKVTQSSRYLVKRTGEKVFLECVQDMDHENMFWYRQDPGLGLRLIYFSYDVKMKEKGDIPEGYSVSREKKERFSLILESASTNQTSMYLCASSYTYEQYFGPGTRLTVT.